These 17 T cell receptor beta chains came from one sample sequenced in a study of regulatory T cells in long-lasting Graves disease. The time point denotes: persistent/refractory GD, antithyroid drugs over 5 years with positive TRAb. From RNA extracted from PBMCs, the TCR library was made. CDR3 regions were amplified by Arm-PCR using iRepertoire HTBI primers to build TCR beta libraries. TCRdb re-analysed the multiplex PCR reads in MiXCR, keeping a single row per CDR3 protein. The sample consists of approximately 690,000 distinct CDR3 sequences, 25% to 35% of them appearing once. The material sequenced was peripheral blood mononuclear cells (PBMCs), taken when the disease was refractory, from a patient treated with antithyroid drugs. Receptors originate from a female donor with Graves disease.

In its sample, this clonotype was seen many times. This chain joins TRBV20-1 and TRBJ1-2, with 7 bases aligning to TRBD1. V trimming: 0 bases; J trimming: 8 bases; junction bases outside the gene matches: 12. There are 15 residues in the CDR3. Germline values: CDR1 DFQATT, CDR2 SNEGSKA (reference sequence). CDR3 sequence: CSARDSGTADGGYTF. Written as DNA, the CDR3 is TGCAGTGCTAGAGATTCAGGGACAGCCGACGGAGGCTACACCTTC.

This clonotype was detected only a few times. The junction departs from the called germline gene at one end, perhaps through a read error. The V call is TRBV2, the J call TRBJ1-2; D is ambiguous. The CDR3 spans 16 residues. Germline V lookup: CDR1 SNHLY, CDR2 FYNNEI. CDR3 bases: TGTGCCAGCAGGGAAGGAGCTAGGTTCACCGATTATGGCTACACCTTC. This sequence encodes CASREGARFTDYGYTF.

The chain recombines TRBV6-1 with TRBJ1-1; 7 bases align to TRBD1. J was trimmed by 5 bases and V by 4 bases; bases with no gene match: 7. Germline V gene sequence: CDR1 MNHNS, CDR2 SASEGT. The CDR3 totals 14 residues. The CDR3: CASSGNRGVTEAFF. The CDR3 nucleotides are TGTGCCAGCAGTGGGAACAGGGGCGTGACTGAAGCTTTCTTT.

The chain is built from TRBV7-9 and TRBJ1-2; 9 bases align to TRBD1. CDR1 and CDR2 (germline): SEHNR, FQNEAQ (reference sequence). The CDR3 covers 20 residues. J lost 0 bases, V lost 1 base, and 15 bases had no gene match. The CDR3 loop reads CASSLEKTRQGDLANYGYTF. CDR3 DNA sequence: TGTGCCAGCAGCTTAGAGAAGACGAGACAGGGGGACTTGGCTAACTATGGCTACACCTTC.

The chain carries TRBV3-1 and TRBJ1-2, with no clear D. CDR1 is LGHDT and CDR2 is YNNKEL in the germline V gene (reference sequence). With 3 bases removed from V and 5 bases from J, the gap between germline ends came to 16 bases. This CDR3 has 15 residues. The CDR3 region has the DNA TGTGCCAGCAGCCAGACATTTGGCTTTGGATATGGCTACACCTTC. Amino acid sequence: CASSQTFGFGYGYTF.

This clonotype showed up many times. V is TRBV7-2 and J is TRBJ2-7; D perhaps matches TRBD2 (6 bases). Looked up from germline, CDR1 is SGHTA and CDR2 is FQGNSA. The CDR3 consists of 16 residues. Between the trimmed V and J ends, which lost 2 bases and 0 bases, there was a span of 14 bases. The CDR3 loop reads CASSLHSGGSSYEQYF. Here the CDR3 DNA reads TGTGCCAGCAGCTTACATAGCGGAGGGAGCTCCTACGAGCAGTACTTC. The full variable domain, its missing parts supplied by reference TRBV7-2 and TRBJ2-7, is GAGVSQSPSNKVTEKGKDVELRCDPISGHTALYWYRQSLGQGLEFLIYFQGNSAPDKSGLPSDRFSAERTGGSVSTLTIQRTQQEDSAVYLCASSLHSGGSSYEQYFGPGTRLTVT.

This clonotype has at least ten counts. The chain carries TRBV10-3 and TRBJ1-1; D is uncertain. The germline CDR1 and CDR2 sequences are ENHRY and SYGVKD. V dropped 3 bases and J dropped 1 base, with 12 bases sitting between them. CDR3 size: 15 residues. The CDR3 sequence is CAISDRGGQNTEAFF. Written as DNA, the CDR3 is TGTGCCATCAGTGATCGCGGAGGGCAGAACACTGAAGCTTTCTTT.

The CDR3 DNA is TGTGCCAGCAACCCCTCTGCGGGCGCTGAAGCTTTCTTT. Its translation: CASNPSAGAEAFF. The chain is built from TRBV6-2 or TRBV6-3 and TRBJ1-1, with D uncertain. Trimming removed 7 bases from V and 6 bases from J, with 15 bases in between. The CDR3 consists of 13 residues. Germline lookup yields CDR1 MNHEY and CDR2 SVGEGT.

The V gene is TRBV12-3 or TRBV12-4, the J gene TRBJ2-7, with 9 bases that match TRBD1. J lost 5 bases, V lost 5 bases, and 10 bases had no gene match. The CDR3 length is 15 residues. The CDR3 is CASSQDAGTGNEQYF. CDR3 sequence (DNA): TGTGCCAGCAGTCAAGACGCCGGGACAGGGAACGAGCAGTACTTC.

As to this clonotype: A much larger clonotype is one base distant, so this may be a read error. The chain links TRBV7-9 to TRBJ2-5, with D possibly matching TRBD2 (5 bases). The germline V and J ends were trimmed by 7 bases and 5 bases, with 11 bases remaining between them. CDR3 length: 12 amino acids. In germline, CDR1 is SEHNR, CDR2 FQNEAQ (reference sequence). The chain's CDR3 is CASNPTGETQYF. The CDR3 region has the DNA TGTGCCAGCAACCCTACGGGGGAGACCCAGTACTTC.

This clonotype was seen many times. The chain is built from TRBV6-5 and TRBJ2-7; the D gene is possibly TRBD1 (5 bases). This CDR3 has 15 amino acids. The germline gives CDR1 MNHEY, CDR2 SVGAGI. V dropped 3 bases and J dropped 1 base, with 13 bases sitting between them. The CDR3 sequence is CASSYNRKASYEQYF. The CDR3 nucleotides read TGTGCCAGCAGTTATAACAGGAAGGCGTCCTACGAGCAGTACTTC.

The rearrangement links TRBV20-1 to TRBJ1-5; D ambiguous. V was pared by 1 base and J by 5 bases, with 9 bases between. This CDR3 contains 13 residues. Germline V lookup: CDR1 DFQATT, CDR2 SNEGSKA (reference sequence). The CDR3 here is CSARAGVDQPQHF. The CDR3 DNA sequence: TGCAGTGCTAGAGCTGGGGTGGATCAGCCCCAGCATTTT.

This clonotype occurred a few times. The chain joins TRBV7-9 to TRBJ2-7; 8 nucleotides align to TRBD1. J was trimmed by 7 bases and V by 6 bases; bases with no gene match: 8. Per germline, CDR1 SEHNR and CDR2 FQNEAQ (reference sequence). CDR3 length equals 13 residues. The CDR3 DNA follows: TGTGCCAGCAGTCGGGGGACAGGCCTTGAGCAGTACTTC. Amino acid sequence: CASSRGTGLEQYF.

The sample holds a few counts of this clonotype. The rearrangement links TRBV20-1 to TRBJ1-1, with D perhaps matching TRBD1 (5 bases). The CDR3 sequence is 12 residues long. From germline, CDR1 is DFQATT and CDR2 SNEGSKA (reference sequence). The V gene lost 6 bases and the J gene lost 2 bases, with 10 bases spanning the gap. The CDR3 here is CSANDRNTEAFF. CDR3 DNA sequence: TGCAGTGCCAACGACAGAAACACTGAAGCTTTCTTT.

The V gene is TRBV29-1, the J gene TRBJ1-1, with D perhaps TRBD1 (5 bases). Germline V CDR1 and CDR2: SQVTM, ANQGSEA. This CDR3 is 14 amino acids long. With 4 bases removed from V and 1 base from J, the gap between germline ends came to 13 bases. The CDR3 region has the DNA TGCAGCGTTGTGGTGCGGGGGGAGAACACTGAAGCTTTCTTT. Encoded protein: CSVVVRGENTEAFF.

Only a few counts were recorded for this clonotype. The chain uses TRBV2 and TRBJ1-1; D gene ambiguous. The CDR3 covers 11 residues. Germline CDR1 reads SNHLY; CDR2 reads FYNNEI. The ends were cut back, 5 bases at V and 7 bases at J, with 8 bases in the middle. The CDR3, as DNA: TGTGCCAGCAGTTACACTCTTGAAGCTTTCTTT. Translation gives CASSYTLEAFF.

This clonotype turned up a few times. The chain joins TRBV12-3 or TRBV12-4 to TRBJ2-7; possibly TRBD2 for D (5 bases). Trimming cost V 2 bases and J 2 bases, with 10 bases left between them. The CDR3 sequence is 14 residues long. CDR3 residues: CASSLRSGAYEQYF. The CDR3 DNA is TGTGCCAGCAGTTTAAGAAGCGGAGCCTACGAGCAGTACTTC.